Listed here is a single T cell receptor (beta chain). What this receptor recognizes is not known. No qualities accompany the bases; no much larger clone lies one base away. Preparation of the library involved the immunoSEQ multiplex PCR assay. To provide template for TCR sequencing, every sample had RNA extracted and reverse transcribed into cDNA. First-strand cDNA was synthesized using SuperScript III with a 2:1 mix of oligo-dT and random hexamers. A synthetic immune receptor repertoire was used to assess amplification bias, and residual bias was removed computationally. From the authors' description of their analysis: After raw reads were preprocessed to remove errors, the CDR3 was defined following IMGT conventions as running from the conserved cysteine to phenylalanine. To get clonality, Shannon entropy was normalized by log2 of the number of productive unique TCRs and the result was subtracted from 1. Scalp TCRbeta sequences were cross-referenced with sorted blood CD4 and CD8 repertoires so that the CD4 or CD8 identity of scalp clones could be inferred. TCRdb carries this immuneACCESS record with in-frame sequences only. Its versions omit some clonotypes, under half of them owing to an unresolved V gene in the studies checked, with the rest unexplained. D and trimming were read from the DNA, whereas the V and J calls and clone size are those reported in that table. The sample has about 98,000 clones on record, 35% to 50% of them singletons. Of the sample, 0.79% falls within the top ten clones.

The data stem from a study of CD8+ T cells in alopecia areata (dated by TCRdb to the late 2010s). Looking at the study overall: The treated patients, all with moderate-to-severe alopecia areata, were enrolled in an open-label pilot trial of oral tofacitinib given at 5 to 10 mg twice daily. TCRbeta CDR3 regions were amplified by immunoSEQ multiplex PCR using 35 Vbeta forward and 13 Jbeta reverse primers. On the human side, TCRbeta sequencing was run on scalp tissue and on sorted CD4+ and CD8+ peripheral blood T cells from healthy controls and from alopecia areata patients with either patchy or totalis/universalis disease. Scalp clonality was compared across normal scalp (n=4), patchy alopecia areata scalp (n=8), and alopecia totalis/universalis scalp (n=8). Tofacitinib-treated patients had biopsies at baseline and at 4 and 24 weeks of treatment, with a later scalp biopsy in several patients. In both human patients and the C3H/HeJ mouse model, the study applied high-throughput TCRbeta sequencing to look at T cell clonal expansion in alopecia areata. Patients stayed on tofacitinib for 6 to 18 months and then had 6 months of follow-up off drug so that delayed response and recurrence could be assessed. RNA was obtained with the PAXgene miRNA kit for fixed scalp, the miRNeasy kit for PBMCs, and the RNeasy kit for mouse skin. Overall study results and their limits: Scalp TCR repertoire analysis is complicated because resident alphabeta T cells in normal human skin are also sequenced, whereas mouse skin is dominated by gammadelta T cells. Lesional scalp, especially in alopecia totalis/universalis, showed higher clonality and more expanded CD8+ clones than normal scalp, suggesting antigenic drive. Shared TCR sequences between patients were less evident than in mice, which may be partly attributable to HLA diversity in the patient population.

Germline trimming amounts to 7 bases on V and 3 bases on J, with 3 as the count of junction bases outside the gene matches. The CDR1 and CDR2 encoded by the germline V gene are SNHLY and FYNNEI. The CDR3 runs 15 residues from the cysteine to the phenylalanine. Just the 45-base CDR3 DNA is kept, in frame starting at base 1. Lesional scalp punch biopsies and peripheral blood were obtained from alopecia areata patients. After PBMCs were isolated by density centrifugation and stained for CD3, CD4 and CD8, a FACSAria was used to sort CD4+ and CD8+ T cells. Rearrangement joined TRBV2 to TRBJ2-6; TRBD2 lines up with 10 middle nucleotides. Sample: CD4+ T cells sorted from blood. The sequence was obtained from a human donor with alopecia areata. The nucleotides read TGTGCCAGCACTAGCGGGGGTAGTGGGGCCAACGTCCTGACTTTC. This sequence encodes CASTSGGSGANVLTF. Here the CDR3 is joined to the reference TRBV2 and TRBJ2-6 genes, and the full variable domain is: EPEVTQTPSHQVTQMGQEVILRCVPISNHLYFYWYRQILGQKVEFLVSFYNNEISEKSEIFDDQFSVERPDGSNFTLKIRSTKLEDSAMYFCASTSGGSGANVLTFGAGSRLTVL.